This T cell receptor beta chain is drawn from a study of blood T cell repertoires in COVID-19. The wider study: COVID-19 samples from acute and convalescent phases originated in the United States, Italy and Spain. PBMCs, B-cell-depleted T cells, or T cells were the source of the cDNA or gDNA that made up the material.

Original handling: Amplification of reference gene primers was used by the study to estimate nucleated cell counts. The protocol was immunoSEQ multiplex PCR, while the TCRdb copy is restricted to in-frame clones and leaves out a portion. V and J calls and clone size are as listed in that table; D and trimming were resolved from the DNA. The repertoire holds some 220,000 clones, with around nine tenths as singletons. Trimming at V came to 6 bases and at J to 7 bases, leaving 8 bases not matched to a gene. This CDR3 contains 14 residues. The germline CDR1 and CDR2 sequences are MNHEY and SVGAGI. Sequenced material: peripheral blood. This receptor was obtained from a man aged 25 to 40 with COVID-19, enrolled during active disease. The V call is TRBV6-5, the J call TRBJ1-2; 10 nucleotides match TRBD1. For the CDR3, the DNA is TGTGCCAGCAGCTTTGGGGACAGGGGACGTGGCTACACCTTC. It specifies CASSFGDRGRGYTF.